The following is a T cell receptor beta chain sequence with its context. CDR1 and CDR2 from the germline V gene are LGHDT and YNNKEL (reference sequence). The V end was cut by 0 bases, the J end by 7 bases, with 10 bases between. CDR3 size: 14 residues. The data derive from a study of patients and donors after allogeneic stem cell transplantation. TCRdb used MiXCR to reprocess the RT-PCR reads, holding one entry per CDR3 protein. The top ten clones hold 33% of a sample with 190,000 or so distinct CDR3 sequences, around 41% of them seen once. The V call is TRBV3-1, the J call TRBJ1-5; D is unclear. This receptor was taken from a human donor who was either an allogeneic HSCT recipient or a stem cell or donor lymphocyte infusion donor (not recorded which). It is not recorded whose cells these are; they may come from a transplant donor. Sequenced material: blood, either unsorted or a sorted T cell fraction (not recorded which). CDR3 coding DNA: TGTGCCAGCAGCCAAGATCCAGATGGGCAGCCCCAGCATTTT. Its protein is CASSQDPDGQPQHF.